This TCR beta chain was retrieved from a study of control samples from healthy donors and cancer patients. Trimming pared 9 bases from V and 1 base from J, leaving 9 bases between. Germline loops: CDR1 KGHDR, CDR2 SFDVKD. The CDR3 is 13 amino acids. Assay: immunoSEQ multiplex PCR; the TCRdb copy retains only in-frame clones and omits some. Seen here are around 130,000 clones, 93% observed once, and the top ten hold more than 1.5%. This clonotype was sampled from a man in his fifties or sixties with head and neck cancer. Sequences were obtained from PBMCs. This chain uses TRBV24-1 with TRBJ1-5; no reliable D call. The CDR3 DNA reads as TGTGCCACCTTCAAGGAAAGCAATCAGCCCCAGCATTTT. This codes for CATFKESNQPQHF.